This TCR beta chain was recovered during a study of vaccination and CD4 T cells after COVID-19. General study results and limits: Vaccine-specific clones in convalescent patients were spike mono-reactive in 304 of 307 cases.

This sample's time point: late sampling 161 to 241 days after vaccination in three convalescent patients. Treatment in this sample: roughly 10-day PBMC culture with coronavirus spike peptide pools or control peptides (ViraFEST assay). T cells were expanded with peptide pools, and expanded clonotypes were identified by TCR sequencing. March to December 2020 was the span of positive PCR dates, which predated US Alpha, Beta and Delta variants. Sequencing of the DNA from cultured CD4+ T cells was carried out with the Oncomine TCR Beta short-read assay. TCRdb recomputed calls from the PCR reads with MiXCR, one row per CDR3 protein. The sample includes about 20,000 distinct CDR3 sequences, less than 40% of them seen just once. Germline trimming cut 8 bases from V and 3 bases from J; bases unmatched to any gene: 8. The CDR3 consists of 15 residues. The germline V gene has CDR1 ENHRY and CDR2 SYGVKD. Points on this clonotype: Its target is not known.

The input for sequencing was CD4+ T cells from blood, cultured in vitro, taken about 7 months after SARS-CoV-2 vaccination. This chain links TRBV10-3 with TRBJ2-3, with 10 bases that match TRBD2. The TCR sequence derives from a human donor who had recovered from COVID-19. The CDR3 loop reads CAIGLAGEGTDTQYF. The CDR3 DNA reads TGTGCCATCGGGCTAGCGGGAGAGGGGACAGATACGCAGTATTTT.